Described below is a single T cell receptor (beta chain) sequence and its context. This record belongs to a study of blood T cell repertoires in COVID-19. Study overall: Sites across the United States, Italy and Spain contributed samples from acute and convalescent COVID-19. T cells, B-cell-depleted T cells, or PBMCs provided the cDNA or gDNA that served as material.

Authors' processing steps: Reference gene primers were amplified, and this amplification served to estimate nucleated cell counts. Only in-frame clones appear in the TCRdb table, and some are missing; sequencing was by immunoSEQ multiplex PCR. That table furnishes V, J and clone size, whereas the DNA furnished D and trimming. Altogether about 94,000 clones are present, approximately 79% being singletons, with the ten largest covering less than 5%. Enrollment of patients from Seattle took place during active infection, with longitudinal follow-up. After removal of 4 bases from V and 2 bases from J, the junction contained 5 bases not matched to a gene. Germline CDR1 is KGHSH and CDR2 is LQKENI. The CDR3 length is 15 residues.

The rearrangement links TRBV18 to TRBJ1-3; 7 bases line up with TRBD1. The receptor's source is a man between 65 and 85 years old with COVID-19, enrolled during active disease. The sample comprised peripheral blood. The CDR3, as DNA: TGTGCCAGCTCACGGGACAGCTCAACTGGAAACACCATATATTTT. It translates to CASSRDSSTGNTIYF.